The clone carrying this T cell receptor beta chain is large in the sample. TRB rearrangements spanning V, D and J were amplified using mixed TRB-A/B primers. TCRdb redid the calling of the multiplex PCR reads with MiXCR, one entry per CDR3 protein. The sample yields about 420 distinct CDR3 sequences, about 20% seen once. The sample comes from a study of T cell repertoires in aging, cancer and after chemotherapy. Study-level information: Pre- and post-chemotherapy samples were paired from glioblastoma patients treated with temozolomide-based therapy.

Amplification of TCR beta used genomic DNA extracted from peripheral blood. The CDR3 extends over 13 amino acids. V was shortened by 7 bases and J by 6 bases, with 10 bases between the two germline ends. The V gene is TRBV12-3 or TRBV12-4, the J gene TRBJ1-6; D not resolved. The material sequenced was blood. The origin of this receptor is a human donor with a solid tumor. CDR3 protein: CASTAQLNSPLHF. The CDR3 DNA follows: TGTGCCAGCACGGCACAGCTTAATTCACCCCTCCACTTT.